The entry below gives a single T cell receptor beta chain sequence along with its context. Antigen unknown. These data belong to a study of cytomegalovirus exposure and HLA in healthy donors. Study-level results: What TCR beta sequences reportedly achieved was accurate prediction of HLA-A and HLA-B alleles in most subjects. There were some V segments, including TRBV6-2 and TRBV6-3, excluded as indistinguishable. Within a later analysis, the majority of CMV-associated TCR beta chains appeared HLA-restricted.

Primers: 60 Vbeta forward and 13 Jbeta reverse. Using immunoSEQ multiplex PCR, the repertoire was profiled, and TCRdb retains in-frame clones only, with some absent. The repertoire shows 130,000 to 150,000 clones; the top ten hold around 1.5%. The germline V gene encodes CDR1 LNHDA and CDR2 SQIVND (reference sequence). Trimming cost V 5 bases and J 0 bases; bases outside gene matches: 10. This CDR3 comprises 19 residues. This TCR derives from a woman between 50 and 59 years old in good health and CMV-seronegative. Specimen: PBMCs. This chain links TRBV19 with TRBJ2-6; TRBD1 matches at 10 bases. CDR3 bases: TGTGCCAGTAGTTCCACGCGGACAGGGGGAAGCTCTGGGGCCAACGTCCTGACTTTC. Protein product: CASSSTRTGGSSGANVLTF.